These 17 T cell receptor beta chains were sequenced from one sample in a study of Ad26.COV2.S vaccination and SARS-CoV-2 variants (dated by TCRdb to the early 2020s). The library was produced with the immunoSEQ multiplex PCR assay. Here the immuneACCESS table is served through TCRdb, limited to in-frame sequences with V and J called. Missing clones are a known gap in these copies; in checked studies unresolved V genes cover under half, and the rest lacks a known reason. This sample comprises approximately 350,000 clones, under 90% of them detected only once. Roughly 7.4% of the sample is held by the ten biggest clonotypes. Read against the paper, the sample's treatment or condition label means: 15 to 20 received Ad26.COV2.S at low or high dose, single or two shots; about five received placebo; per-sample allocation not given. Repertoires of vaccine and placebo recipients were sequenced from samples taken on day 63 after the first injection.

Sequencing was performed on peripheral blood, taken in a trial of Ad26.COV2.S vaccine versus placebo. All receptors derive from a person aged 18-60 years who received the Ad26.COV2.S COVID-19 vaccine or a placebo.

The chain employs TRBV7-9 and TRBJ2-3; possible D gene TRBD2, 6 bases. Trimming removed 0 bases from V and 6 bases from J, with 13 bases in between. Germline-derived CDR1 and CDR2 are SEHNR and FQNEAQ (reference sequence). This CDR3 is 15 amino acids long. The CDR3 bases are TGTGCCAGCAGCTTAGCCGCACCGGGGGTTGATACGCAGTATTTT. Encoded protein: CASSLAAPGVDTQYF.

Only a few counts were recorded for this clone. V gene TRBV6-2 or TRBV6-3 combines with J gene TRBJ2-5; the D is unclear. With 0 bases removed from V and 7 bases from J, the gap between germline ends came to 6 bases. The length of the CDR3 is 12 residues. CDR1 is MNHEY, CDR2 SVGEGT, per germline. The CDR3 coding sequence is TGTGCCAGCAGTTACTCGATCGGGACCCAGTACTTC. This codes for CASSYSIGTQYF.

CDR3 residues: CATKLAGAQETQYF. The CDR3 DNA reads as TGTGCCACCAAACTAGCGGGGGCCCAAGAGACCCAGTACTTC. This chain uses TRBV2 with TRBJ2-5; 11 bases map to TRBD2. CDR3 length: 14 amino acids. CDR1 is SNHLY, CDR2 FYNNEI, per germline. The trim removed 10 bases at V and 1 base at J, leaving 5 bases unmatched.

V usage is TRBV3-1 (or the pseudogene TRBV3-2) and J usage is TRBJ2-3, with D perhaps TRBD1 (7 bases). Germline loops: CDR1 LGHDT, CDR2 YNNKEL (reference sequence). V shed 1 base and J shed 0 bases, with 20 bases lying between them. This CDR3 contains 19 residues. DNA of the CDR3: TGTGCCAGCAGCCAAGCCAGGGGGGCAGACACATCTAGCACAGATACGCAGTATTTT. It translates to CASSQARGADTSSTDTQYF.

V usage is TRBV10-3 and J usage is TRBJ1-5; TRBD1 matches 7 bases. The V gene end was trimmed by 4 bases and the J gene end by 5 bases; junction bases not matched to a gene: 5. This CDR3 comprises 14 residues. CDR1 and CDR2 (germline): ENHRY, SYGVKD. The CDR3 DNA follows: TGTGCCATCAGTGCGGACAGGACGCATCAGCCCCAGCATTTT. This sequence encodes CAISADRTHQPQHF.

About this clone: The germline gene is not matched at one end of the junction; a read error may be the cause. The V gene is TRBV20-1, the J gene TRBJ1-1, with D uncertain. CDR3 length: 10 residues. Germline values: CDR1 DFQATT, CDR2 SNEGSKA (reference sequence). Here the CDR3 reads CSANRLPRNF. DNA of the CDR3: TGCAGTGCTAACCGCCTTCCCAGAAACTTT.

The rearrangement uses TRBV5-1 and TRBJ2-1; perhaps TRBD1 as D (6 bases). Germline CDR1 reads SGHRS; CDR2 reads YFSETQ. The CDR3 has 17 residues. Trimming removed 2 bases at V and 1 base at J, with 16 bases between. The CDR3 coding sequence is TGCGCCAGCAGCTTACGTCAGGGGATACAGTCCTACAATGAGCAGTTCTTC. Translation gives CASSLRQGIQSYNEQFF. Variable domain in full (rest from reference TRBV5-1 and TRBJ2-1): KAGVTQTPRYLIKTRGQQVTLSCSPISGHRSVSWYQQTPGQGLQFLFEYFSETQRNKGNFPGRFSGRQFSNSRSEMNVSTLELGDSALYLCASSLRQGIQSYNEQFFGPGTRLTVL.

The chain is built from TRBV5-5 and TRBJ1-1, with TRBD1 matching 7 bases. V dropped 4 bases and J dropped 2; count of bases not matched to a gene: 14. The germline CDR1 and CDR2 sequences are SGHKS and YYEKEE (reference sequence). The CDR3 sequence is 17 residues long. The CDR3 here is CASSEELWTGLNTEAFF. The CDR3 DNA sequence: TGTGCCAGCAGCGAAGAGCTATGGACAGGATTAAACACTGAAGCTTTCTTT.

The rearrangement joins TRBV7-9 to TRBJ1-2; perhaps TRBD1 as D (6 bases). The CDR3 loop spans 12 amino acids. CDR1 is SEHNR and CDR2 is FQNEAQ in the germline V gene (reference sequence). Between the trimmed V and J ends, which lost 2 bases and 6 bases, there was a span of 7 bases. Written as DNA, the CDR3 is TGTGCCAGCAGCTTATACAGGGATGGCTACACCTTC. Amino acids: CASSLYRDGYTF.

This clone was recorded a few times. This chain links TRBV6-5 with TRBJ2-7; 7 nucleotides line up with TRBD1. J gave up 5 bases and V 6 bases, and 7 bases lay outside the gene matches. The length of the CDR3 is 13 residues. The germline V gene encodes CDR1 MNHEY and CDR2 SVGAGI. The CDR3 coding sequence is TGTGCCAGCAGCCGACAGGGTTTCCACGAGCAGTACTTC. Translated, it gives CASSRQGFHEQYF.

The chain links TRBV15 to TRBJ2-3, with TRBD2 identical over 11 bases. V lost 5 bases, J lost 4 bases, and 11 bases stayed unmatched. There are 17 residues in the CDR3. CDR1 and CDR2 from the germline V gene are LNHNV and YYDKDF (reference sequence). The CDR3 region is CATSPSSSGGPPDTQYF. The CDR3 nucleotides are TGTGCCACCAGCCCCTCTTCTAGCGGGGGGCCCCCAGATACGCAGTATTTT.

Worth noting for this clone: Other DNA sequences in the sample encode the same CDR3. The V call is TRBV19, the J call TRBJ1-1; D gene unclear. The CDR3 contains 14 residues. Germline loops: CDR1 LNHDA, CDR2 SQIVND (reference sequence). The V end was cut by 3 bases, the J end by 0 bases, with 8 bases between. CDR3 sequence: CASSIGSLNTEAFF. Here the CDR3 DNA reads TGTGCCAGTAGTATTGGCAGCCTGAACACTGAAGCTTTCTTT.

The chain carries TRBV9 and TRBJ1-5, with D maybe TRBD1 (6 bases). The ends were cut back, 0 bases at V and 6 bases at J, with 10 bases in the middle. CDR3 size: 14 residues. Germline values: CDR1 SGDLS, CDR2 YYNGEE. The CDR3 DNA is TGTGCCAGCAGCGTAGGTACAGGGTCTCAGCCCCAGCATTTT. This translates into CASSVGTGSQPQHF.

This chain links TRBV11-3 with TRBJ2-4; unclear D gene. From germline, CDR1 is SGHNT and CDR2 YENEEA. This CDR3 spans 14 amino acids. Trimming shortened V by 3 bases and J by 3 bases, and 9 bases separated the two germline ends. Here the CDR3 reads CASSFGWGKNIQYF. The DNA for the CDR3 is TGTGCCAGCAGCTTCGGATGGGGCAAAAACATTCAGTACTTC. Full variable domain (missing parts from reference TRBV11-3 and TRBJ2-4): EAGVVQSPRYKIIEKKQPVAFWCNPISGHNTLYWYLQNLGQGPELLIRYENEEAVDDSQLPKDRFSAERLKGVDSTLKIQPAELGDSAVYLCASSFGWGKNIQYFGAGTRLSVL.

This clone was counted only a few times. J is TRBJ1-3 and V is TRBV30; TRBD1 aligns across 7 bases. Trimming at V came to 5 bases and at J to 4 bases, leaving 8 bases not matched to a gene. This CDR3 region has 14 residues. Germline V lookup: CDR1 GTSNPN, CDR2 SVGIG (reference sequence). Written as DNA, the CDR3 is TGTGCCTGGGGTACGACAGGGTCGGGAAACACCATATATTTT. Protein product: CAWGTTGSGNTIYF.

This chain links TRBV19 with TRBJ2-7; D might be TRBD2 (6 bases). The CDR3 has 16 amino acids. V lost 5 bases and J 3 bases, leaving 20 bases between the germline ends. CDR1 and CDR2 (germline): LNHDA, SQIVND (reference sequence). The CDR3 protein is CASSPPSPGLGYEQYF. The CDR3 DNA follows: TGTGCCAGTAGTCCCCCTTCTCCGGGACTGGGCTACGAGCAGTACTTC.

The chain links TRBV11-3 to TRBJ1-3, with a weak D call TRBD1 (5 bases). Trimming removed 5 bases at V and 0 bases at J, with 11 bases between. The CDR3 sequence is 15 residues long. The germline CDR1 and CDR2 sequences are SGHNT and YENEEA. CDR3 amino acids: CASSRDGLSGNTIYF. As DNA, the CDR3 is TGTGCCAGCAGCCGGGACGGGCTCTCTGGAAACACCATATATTTT. Together with reference TRBV11-3 and TRBJ1-3, the CDR3 gives the full variable domain: EAGVVQSPRYKIIEKKQPVAFWCNPISGHNTLYWYLQNLGQGPELLIRYENEEAVDDSQLPKDRFSAERLKGVDSTLKIQPAELGDSAVYLCASSRDGLSGNTIYFGEGSWLTVV.